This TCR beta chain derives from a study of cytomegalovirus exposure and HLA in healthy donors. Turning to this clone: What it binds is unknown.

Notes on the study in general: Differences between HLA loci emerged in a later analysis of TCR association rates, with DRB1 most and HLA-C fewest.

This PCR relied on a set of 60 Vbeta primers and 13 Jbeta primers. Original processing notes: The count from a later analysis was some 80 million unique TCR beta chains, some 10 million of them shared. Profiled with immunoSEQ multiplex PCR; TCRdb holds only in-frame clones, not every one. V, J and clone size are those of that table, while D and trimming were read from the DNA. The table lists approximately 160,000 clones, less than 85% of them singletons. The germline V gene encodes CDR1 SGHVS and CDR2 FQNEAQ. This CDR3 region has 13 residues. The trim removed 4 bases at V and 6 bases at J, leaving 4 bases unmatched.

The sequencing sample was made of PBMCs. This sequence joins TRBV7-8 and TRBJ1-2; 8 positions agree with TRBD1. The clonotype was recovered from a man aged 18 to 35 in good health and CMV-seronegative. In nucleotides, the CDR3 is TGTGCCAGCAGCTCCGGACAGGGCCATGGCTACACCTTC. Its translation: CASSSGQGHGYTF.